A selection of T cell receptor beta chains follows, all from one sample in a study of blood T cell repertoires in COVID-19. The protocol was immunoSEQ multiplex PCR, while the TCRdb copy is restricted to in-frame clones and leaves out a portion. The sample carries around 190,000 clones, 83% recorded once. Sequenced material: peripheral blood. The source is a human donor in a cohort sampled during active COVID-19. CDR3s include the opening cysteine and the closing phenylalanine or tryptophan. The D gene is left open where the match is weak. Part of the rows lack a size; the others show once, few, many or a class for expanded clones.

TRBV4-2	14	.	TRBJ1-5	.	TGTGCCAGCAGCCAAGGAGGGAGCAATCAGCCCCAGCATTTT	CASSQGGSNQPQHF
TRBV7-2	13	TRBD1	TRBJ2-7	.	TGTGCCAGCAGCTCCCGGACAGGCTACGAGCAGTACTTC	CASSSRTGYEQYF
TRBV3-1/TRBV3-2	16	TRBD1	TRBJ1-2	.	TGTGCCAGCAGCCAAGATCCTGGCAGGGGGGACTATGGCTACACCTTC	CASSQDPGRGDYGYTF
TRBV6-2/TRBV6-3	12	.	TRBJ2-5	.	TGTGCCAGCAGTTCCTCGAGGCGTACCCAGTACTTC	CASSSSRRTQYF
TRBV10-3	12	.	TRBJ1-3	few	TGTGCCACACGGGAGCCTGGAAACACCATATATTTT	CATREPGNTIYF
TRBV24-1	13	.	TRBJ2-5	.	TGTGCCACCAGTGACGGGTACCAAGAGACCCAGTACTTC	CATSDGYQETQYF
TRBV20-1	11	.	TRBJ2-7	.	TGCAGTGCCATTGACAGTTACGAGCAGTACTTC	CSAIDSYEQYF
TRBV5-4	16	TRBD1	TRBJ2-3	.	TGTGCCAGCAGCTTACAGAATCTGGACAGGGGTAATACGCAGTATTTT	CASSLQNLDRGNTQYF
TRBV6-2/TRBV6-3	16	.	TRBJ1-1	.	TGTGCCAGCAGTTACTCGAAAGGGACTTTGAACACTGAAGCTTTCTTT	CASSYSKGTLNTEAFF
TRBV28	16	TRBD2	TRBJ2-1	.	TGTGCCAGCTTGACTAGCGGGAGGGGCTCCTACAATGAGCAGTTCTTC	CASLTSGRGSYNEQFF
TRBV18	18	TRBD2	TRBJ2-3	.	TGTGCCAGCTCACCACGAACTAGCGGGGTAACTAGCACAGATACGCAGTATTTT	CASSPRTSGVTSTDTQYF
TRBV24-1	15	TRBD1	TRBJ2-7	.	TGTGCCACCAGTGACCGGGGACAGGGGATCGACGAGCAGTACTTC	CATSDRGQGIDEQYF
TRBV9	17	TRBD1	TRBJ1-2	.	TGTGCCAGCAGCGTAGGCCCCATGACAGGGGGTATGAGGGGCTACACCTTC	CASSVGPMTGGMRGYTF
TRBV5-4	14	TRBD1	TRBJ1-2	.	TGTGCCAGCAGCTTGCCCGGGACAGGGTCCGGCTACACCTTC	CASSLPGTGSGYTF
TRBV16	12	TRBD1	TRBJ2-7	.	TGTGCCAGCAGCCAGGACAGGGGTCCCCCGTACTTC	CASSQDRGPPYF
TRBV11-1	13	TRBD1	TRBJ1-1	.	TGTGCCAGCAGCTTAGAAGGGGGCAATGAAGCTTTCTTT	CASSLEGGNEAFF
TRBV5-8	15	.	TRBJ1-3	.	TGTGCCAGCAGCTTGGAGGGTACAGGGTCAGACACCATATATTTT	CASSLEGTGSDTIYF
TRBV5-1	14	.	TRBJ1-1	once	TGCGCCAGCAGCCGACAGGACCAGGGCACTGAAGCTTTCTTT	CASSRQDQGTEAFF
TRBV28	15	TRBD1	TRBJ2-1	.	TGTGCCATTACAGGACAGGGGCCCTTCTACAATGAGCAGTTCTTC	CAITGQGPFYNEQFF
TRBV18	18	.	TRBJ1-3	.	TGTGCCAGCTCACCCGGGATCGGGACAAGTAATTCTGGAAACACCATATATTTT	CASSPGIGTSNSGNTIYF
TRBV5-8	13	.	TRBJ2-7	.	TGTGCCAGCAGTCCCTGGAGGCACTACGAGCAGTACTTC	CASSPWRHYEQYF
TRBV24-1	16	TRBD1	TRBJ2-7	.	TGTGCCACCAGTGACCCTAGGACAGGGGGGACCTACGAGCAGTACTTC	CATSDPRTGGTYEQYF
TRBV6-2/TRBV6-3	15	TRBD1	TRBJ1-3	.	TGTGCCAGCAGCTCATCCGGGACAGACGGAAACACCATATATTTT	CASSSSGTDGNTIYF
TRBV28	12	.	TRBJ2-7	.	TGTGCCAGCAGTTTTAGAGGGTCCGAGCAGTACTTC	CASSFRGSEQYF
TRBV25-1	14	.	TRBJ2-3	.	TGTGCCAGCAGTGACGGAGGCTTCGCAGATACGCAGTATTTT	CASSDGGFADTQYF
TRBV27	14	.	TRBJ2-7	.	TGTGCCAGCAGTTTACGGGCAGGGCTTTACGAGCAGTACTTC	CASSLRAGLYEQYF
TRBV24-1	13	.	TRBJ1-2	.	TGTGCCACCAGTGACACCAGTAACTATGGCTACACCTTC	CATSDTSNYGYTF
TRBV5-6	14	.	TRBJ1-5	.	TGTGCCAGCAGCTTGGGTAATAGCAATCAGCCCCAGCATTTT	CASSLGNSNQPQHF
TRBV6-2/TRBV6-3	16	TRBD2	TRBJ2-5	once	TGTGCCAGCAGTTACCTTGCGGGGGGGCCCGGAGAGACCCAGTACTTC	CASSYLAGGPGETQYF
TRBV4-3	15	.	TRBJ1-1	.	TGCGCCAGCAGTGGGGGGATTTATATGAACACTGAAGCTTTCTTT	CASSGGIYMNTEAFF
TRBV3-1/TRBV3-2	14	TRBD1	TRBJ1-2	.	TGTGCCAGCAGCCCCCGACAGGGGTATTATGGCTACACCTTC	CASSPRQGYYGYTF
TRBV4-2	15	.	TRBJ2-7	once	TGTGCCAGCAGCCAAGAGGAGGGGGCAACCTACGAGCAGTACTTC	CASSQEEGATYEQYF
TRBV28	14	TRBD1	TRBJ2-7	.	TGCGCCAGCAGTCCCCCCCAGGGGGCGGGGGAGCAGTACTTC	CASSPPQGAGEQYF
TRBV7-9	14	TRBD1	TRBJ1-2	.	TGTGCCAGCAGCTCGAGGACAGGGGGTAGAGGCTACACCTTC	CASSSRTGGRGYTF
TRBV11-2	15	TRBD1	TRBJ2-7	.	TGTGCCAGCAGCTATCAGGACAGGGAGAGGAACGAGCAGTACTTC	CASSYQDRERNEQYF
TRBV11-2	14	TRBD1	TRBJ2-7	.	TGTGCCAGCAGCTCCGGGACAGGCCCCCTGCGGCAGTACTTC	CASSSGTGPLRQYF
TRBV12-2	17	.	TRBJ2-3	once	TGTGCAAGTCGCATTAGCGGGAGGGCCCTGTGCACAGATACGCAGTATTTT	CASRISGRALCTDTQYF
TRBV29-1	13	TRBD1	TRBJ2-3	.	TGCAGCGTGATCCGGGACAGCTCAGATACGCAGTATTTT	CSVIRDSSDTQYF
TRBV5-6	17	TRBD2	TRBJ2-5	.	TGTGCCAGCAGCCCCACCCCCTCCGGGACTACTCAAGAGACCCAGTACTTC	CASSPTPSGTTQETQYF
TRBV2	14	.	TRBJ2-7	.	TGTGCCAGCAGTGCGGGAGTTCGTCCCTACGAGCAGTACTTC	CASSAGVRPYEQYF
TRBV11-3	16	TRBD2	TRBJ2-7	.	TGTGCCAGCAGCCCCGGGACTAGCTATCTTCCATACGAGCAGTACTTC	CASSPGTSYLPYEQYF
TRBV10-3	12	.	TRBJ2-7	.	TGTGCCATCAGGCGCGGATCCTACGAGCAGTACTTC	CAIRRGSYEQYF
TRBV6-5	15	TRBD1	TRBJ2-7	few	TGTGCCAGCAGTTACTCTCCAGGGGGCAATGGCGAGCAGTACTTC	CASSYSPGGNGEQYF
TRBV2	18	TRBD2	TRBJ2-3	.	TGTGCCAGCAGCGGGACTAGCGGGAGGGCCGGGGGCACAGATACGCAGTATTTT	CASSGTSGRAGGTDTQYF
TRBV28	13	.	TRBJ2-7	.	TGTGCCAGCAGGGTCCCGGGGGGCGGCGAGCAGTACTTC	CASRVPGGGEQYF
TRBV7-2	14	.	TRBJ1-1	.	TGTGCCAGCGCACCGGGACAAATGAACACTGAAGCTTTCTTT	CASAPGQMNTEAFF
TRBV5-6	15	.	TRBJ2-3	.	TGTGCCAGCAGCTTCTGGCGGGGTGAAATAGATACGCAGTATTTT	CASSFWRGEIDTQYF
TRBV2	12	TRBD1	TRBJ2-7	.	TGTGCCACGGGACAGCTCTCCTACGAGCAGTACTTC	CATGQLSYEQYF
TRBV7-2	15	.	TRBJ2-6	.	TGTGCCAGCAGCTTGGACACGACTGGGGCCAACGTCCTGACTTTC	CASSLDTTGANVLTF
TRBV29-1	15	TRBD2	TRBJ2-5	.	TGCAGCGTTGTCCCTAGCGGGCGTATCCAAGAGACCCAGTACTTC	CSVVPSGRIQETQYF
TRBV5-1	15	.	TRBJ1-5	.	TGCGCCAGCAGCTTGGAGGCAGGGAACAATCAGCCCCAGCATTTT	CASSLEAGNNQPQHF
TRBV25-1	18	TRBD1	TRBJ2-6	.	TGTGCCAGCAGTGATACGACAGGGGGAATCTCTGGGGCCAACGTCCTGACTTTC	CASSDTTGGISGANVLTF
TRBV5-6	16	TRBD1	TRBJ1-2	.	TGTGCCAGCAGCTTGATCCCCGGGACAGCCAATTATGGCTACACCTTC	CASSLIPGTANYGYTF
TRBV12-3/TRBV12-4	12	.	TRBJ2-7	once	TGTGCCAGCAGTCCTCAGGGGTCCGAGCAGTACTTC	CASSPQGSEQYF
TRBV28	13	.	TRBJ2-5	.	TGTGCCACGGCCGGGGAGGTCAGGGAGACCCAGTACTTC	CATAGEVRETQYF
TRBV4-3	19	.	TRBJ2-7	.	TGCGCCAGCAGCCAAGAAGTCCCATTGAGTAGCGCATTCTCCTACGAGCAGTACTTC	CASSQEVPLSSAFSYEQYF
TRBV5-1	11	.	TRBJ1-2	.	TGCGCCAGCAGCCCCCAGGGTGGCTACACCTTC	CASSPQGGYTF
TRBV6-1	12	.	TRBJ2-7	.	TGTGCCAGCAGTGAAGAGACTCGGGGGCAGTACTTC	CASSEETRGQYF
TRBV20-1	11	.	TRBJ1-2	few	TGCAGTGGAACAGGACCCTATGGCTACACCTTC	CSGTGPYGYTF